A selection of T cell receptor beta chains follows, all from one sample in a study of T cell responses to AZD1222 COVID-19 vaccine. Clones were sequenced by immunoSEQ multiplex PCR, and TCRdb holds only the in-frame ones, with some missing. The sample consists of 120,000 or so clones, roughly 91% of them appearing once. The sample in question was peripheral blood, obtained on day 0 of AZD1222 vaccination. The receptor set was obtained from an adult in good health. The CDR3 runs from the conserved cysteine through the conserved F or W. D genes are given only for firm matches. Not all rows give a size; the values are once, few, many and, for expanded clones, a class.

j_call	v_call	d_call	clone_size	cdr3_aa	cdr3_nt
TRBJ2-1	TRBV24-1	TRBD2	NA	CATSLREPHNEQFF	TGTGCCACCAGTCTGCGGGAGCCACACAATGAGCAGTTCTTC
TRBJ2-1	TRBV14	NA	NA	CASSQVLGMQFF	TGTGCCAGCAGCCAAGTTTTGGGGATGCAGTTCTTC
TRBJ2-7	TRBV4-1	NA	few	CASSQSPGWEQYF	TGCGCCAGCAGCCAAAGTCCAGGGTGGGAGCAGTACTTC
TRBJ2-3	TRBV2	TRBD1	NA	CASRETGVIDTQYF	TGTGCCAGCAGAGAGACAGGGGTAATAGATACGCAGTATTTT
TRBJ1-2	TRBV29-1	NA	NA	CSVENGYTF	TGCAGCGTTGAGAATGGCTACACCTTC
TRBJ2-5	TRBV2	NA	few	CASSVSTSQETQYF	TGTGCCAGCAGTGTGTCGACCTCCCAAGAGACCCAGTACTTC
TRBJ2-2	TRBV11-2	TRBD2	NA	CASSLVASGRSELFF	TGTGCCAGCAGCTTAGTGGCTAGCGGGAGATCTGAGCTGTTTTTT
TRBJ2-1	TRBV11-1	TRBD2	NA	CASSSAGGGYNEQFF	TGTGCCAGCAGCTCAGCGGGAGGGGGGTACAATGAGCAGTTCTTC
TRBJ2-1	TRBV19	NA	NA	CASSPHENEQFF	TGTGCCAGTAGCCCCCATGAGAATGAGCAGTTCTTC
TRBJ2-7	TRBV14	TRBD2	NA	CASSLTGGPSYEQYF	TGTGCCAGCAGCCTTACGGGAGGCCCCTCCTACGAGCAGTACTTC
TRBJ1-5	TRBV5-1	NA	once	CASSLESVNQPQHF	TGCGCCAGCAGCTTGGAGTCGGTCAATCAGCCCCAGCATTTT
TRBJ1-3	TRBV5-1	NA	few	CASRFDTRGNTIYF	TGCGCCAGCAGGTTTGACACCAGAGGAAACACCATATATTTT
TRBJ1-5	TRBV6-2/TRBV6-3	NA	once	CASSYRRRGGQPQHF	TGTGCCAGCAGTTACCGGAGAAGGGGAGGACAGCCCCAGCATTTT
TRBJ2-2	TRBV28	TRBD2	NA	CAGSGRETGELFF	TGTGCCGGTAGCGGGAGAGAGACCGGGGAGCTGTTTTTT
TRBJ2-1	TRBV10-2	NA	few	CASSESLLANPKKDEQFF	TGCGCCAGCAGTGAGTCGTTACTAGCAAACCCCAAAAAGGATGAGCAGTTCTTC
TRBJ1-4	TRBV27	NA	NA	CASSPTQMGKLFF	TGTGCCAGCAGTCCAACACAGATGGGAAAACTGTTTTTT
TRBJ2-7	TRBV11-2	TRBD1	NA	CASIGQGHEQYF	TGTGCCAGCATCGGACAGGGGCACGAGCAGTACTTC
TRBJ1-5	TRBV2	TRBD1	NA	CASSVGTGRDQPQHF	TGTGCCAGCAGTGTCGGGACAGGGCGCGATCAGCCCCAGCATTTT
TRBJ1-4	TRBV24-1	TRBD1	NA	CATSDPGTGGGKLFF	TGTGCCACCAGTGATCCTGGGACAGGGGGCGGAAAACTGTTTTTT
TRBJ2-3	TRBV3-1/TRBV3-2	TRBD2	NA	CASSQDWREGPSTDTQYF	TGTGCCAGCAGCCAAGATTGGCGGGAGGGCCCCAGCACAGATACGCAGTATTTT
TRBJ2-1	TRBV12-3/TRBV12-4	NA	NA	CASSYGYNEQFF	TGTGCCAGCAGTTATGGCTACAATGAGCAGTTCTTC
TRBJ2-7	TRBV3-1/TRBV3-2	NA	NA	CASSQGALVQYF	TGTGCCAGCAGCCAAGGGGCCTTAGTACAGTACTTC
TRBJ1-2	TRBV2	TRBD1	once	CASFPPGQGIHGYTF	TGTGCCAGTTTTCCACCGGGACAGGGAATCCATGGCTACACCTTC
TRBJ2-7	TRBV27	TRBD2	once	CASSLTSGRSSYEQYF	TGTGCCAGCAGTTTGACTAGCGGAAGGAGCTCCTACGAGCAGTACTTC
TRBJ1-4	TRBV2	NA	NA	CASRGDGSNEKLFF	TGTGCCAGCAGGGGGGACGGATCAAATGAAAAACTGTTTTTT
TRBJ2-1	TRBV5-1	NA	NA	CASSLPSYNEQFF	TGCGCCAGCAGCTTGCCCTCCTACAATGAGCAGTTCTTC
TRBJ1-5	TRBV13	NA	NA	CASSASGDSNQPQHF	TGTGCCAGCAGCGCCTCAGGGGATAGCAATCAGCCCCAGCATTTT
TRBJ1-1	TRBV10-3	NA	NA	CASVGGNTEAFF	TGTGCCTCGGTGGGGGGGAACACTGAAGCTTTCTTT
TRBJ2-7	TRBV5-4	TRBD2	NA	CASSPGRELREQYF	TGTGCCAGCAGCCCCGGGCGGGAGCTACGAGAGCAGTACTTC
TRBJ1-1	TRBV19	NA	NA	CASSIDQGWNTEAFF	TGTGCCAGTAGTATAGATCAGGGCTGGAACACTGAAGCTTTCTTT
TRBJ1-2	TRBV18	NA	once	CASSPGADRSYGYTF	TGTGCCAGCTCACCAGGAGCGGACAGAAGCTATGGCTACACCTTC
TRBJ1-3	TRBV3-1/TRBV3-2	TRBD1	NA	CASSGTGRHRRHSGNTIYF	TGTGCCAGCAGCGGGACAGGTCGACACCGACGCCACTCTGGAAACACCATATATTTT
TRBJ2-5	TRBV14	TRBD2	once	CASSLRLAGGGTQYF	TGTGCCAGCAGCCTAAGACTAGCGGGGGGCGGAACCCAGTACTTC
TRBJ1-1	TRBV7-3	NA	NA	CASSLIRRLNTEAFF	TGTGCCAGCAGCTTAATACGGCGGTTGAACACTGAAGCTTTCTTT
TRBJ1-4	TRBV27	NA	once	CASSPRYWSVNEANEKLFF	TGTGCCAGCAGTCCCCGGTATTGGTCAGTCAACGAGGCTAATGAAAAACTGTTTTTT
TRBJ2-7	TRBV7-2	NA	NA	CASSFFSSYEQYF	TGTGCCAGCAGCTTTTTTTCCTCCTACGAGCAGTACTTC
TRBJ1-1	TRBV19	TRBD1	few	CASTGTGITEAFF	TGTGCCAGTACCGGGACAGGGATCACTGAAGCTTTCTTT
TRBJ1-3	TRBV4-3	NA	NA	CASSPVWGSGNTIYF	TGCGCCAGCAGCCCCGTGTGGGGCTCTGGAAACACCATATATTTT
TRBJ2-7	TRBV5-4	NA	few	CASSFPGGSYEQYF	TGTGCCAGCAGCTTTCCAGGGGGGAGCTACGAGCAGTACTTC
TRBJ2-3	TRBV5-5	TRBD1	NA	CASSLAGDRGTDTQYF	TGTGCCAGCAGCTTGGCCGGGGACAGGGGAACAGATACGCAGTATTTT
TRBJ2-5	TRBV3-1/TRBV3-2	TRBD2	few	CASRLAGRGETQYF	TGTGCCAGCAGATTAGCGGGACGGGGGGAGACCCAGTACTTC
TRBJ1-2	TRBV18	NA	NA	CASSPGTMTPYGYTF	TGTGCCAGCTCACCCGGGACAATGACACCCTATGGCTACACCTTC
TRBJ1-5	TRBV5-1	TRBD1	NA	CASSSRDRGTYSNQPQHF	TGCGCCAGCAGCTCCCGGGACAGGGGAACTTATAGCAATCAGCCCCAGCATTTT
TRBJ1-1	TRBV3-1/TRBV3-2	TRBD1	NA	CASSPLQGIRTEAFF	TGTGCCAGCAGCCCCCTACAGGGGATTCGCACTGAAGCTTTCTTT
TRBJ2-6	TRBV19	NA	NA	CASRSYSGANVLTF	TGTGCCAGTAGATCATACTCTGGGGCCAACGTCCTGACTTTC
TRBJ1-2	TRBV29-1	TRBD1	once	CSAGQGSSGYTF	TGCAGCGCAGGACAGGGATCCTCGGGCTACACCTTC
TRBJ1-5	TRBV5-1	NA	NA	CASSLGTEQPQHF	TGCGCCAGCAGCTTGGGGACAGAGCAGCCCCAGCATTTT
TRBJ2-1	TRBV19	NA	NA	CASSLGTRNEQFF	TGTGCCAGTAGTCTCGGGACCCGTAATGAGCAGTTCTTC
TRBJ2-7	TRBV30	TRBD2	NA	CAWRFAGLAASYEQYF	TGTGCCTGGAGATTTGCGGGACTAGCGGCTAGCTACGAGCAGTACTTC
TRBJ1-1	TRBV19	TRBD1	NA	CASRAYRGNTEAFF	TGTGCCAGTAGGGCATACAGGGGGAACACTGAAGCTTTCTTT
TRBJ1-2	TRBV5-1	TRBD1	NA	CASSAVGTGYYGYTF	TGCGCCAGCAGCGCGGTGGGGACAGGATACTATGGCTACACCTTC
TRBJ1-2	TRBV10-3	NA	NA	CAISGGERRSEGTF	TGTGCCATCAGCGGTGGGGAAAGGCGTTCAGAAGGGACCTTC
TRBJ1-1	TRBV6-5	NA	NA	CASSFRGAPNTEAFF	TGTGCCAGCAGTTTTAGGGGGGCACCTAACACTGAAGCTTTCTTT
TRBJ1-3	TRBV7-2	NA	few	CASSPRSGNTIYF	TGTGCCAGCAGCCCCCGCTCTGGAAACACCATATATTTT
TRBJ1-5	TRBV18	NA	NA	CASSGVNSNQPQHF	TGTGCCAGCTCAGGCGTGAATAGCAATCAGCCCCAGCATTTT